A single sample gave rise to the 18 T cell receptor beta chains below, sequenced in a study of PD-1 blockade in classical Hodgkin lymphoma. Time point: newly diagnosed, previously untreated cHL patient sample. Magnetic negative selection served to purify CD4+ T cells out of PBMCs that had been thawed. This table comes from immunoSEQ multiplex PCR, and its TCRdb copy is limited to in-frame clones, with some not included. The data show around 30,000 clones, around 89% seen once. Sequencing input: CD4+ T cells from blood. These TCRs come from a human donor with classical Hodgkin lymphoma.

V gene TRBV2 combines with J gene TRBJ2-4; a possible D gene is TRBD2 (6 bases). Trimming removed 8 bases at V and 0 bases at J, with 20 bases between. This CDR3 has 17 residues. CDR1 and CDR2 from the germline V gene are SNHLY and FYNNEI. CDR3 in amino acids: CASAGPWGDIAKNIQYF. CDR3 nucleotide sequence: TGTGCCAGCGCAGGCCCCTGGGGGGATATAGCCAAAAACATTCAGTACTTC. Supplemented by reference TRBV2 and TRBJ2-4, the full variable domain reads EPEVTQTPSHQVTQMGQEVILRCVPISNHLYFYWYRQILGQKVEFLVSFYNNEISEKSEIFDDQFSVERPDGSNFTLKIRSTKLEDSAMYFCASAGPWGDIAKNIQYFGAGTRLSVL.

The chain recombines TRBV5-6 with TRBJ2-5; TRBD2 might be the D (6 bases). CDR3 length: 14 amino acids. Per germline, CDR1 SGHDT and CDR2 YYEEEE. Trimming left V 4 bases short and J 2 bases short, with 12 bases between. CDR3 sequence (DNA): TGTGCCAGCAGCGGCCTCGGGAGACAAGAGACCCAGTACTTC. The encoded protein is CASSGLGRQETQYF.

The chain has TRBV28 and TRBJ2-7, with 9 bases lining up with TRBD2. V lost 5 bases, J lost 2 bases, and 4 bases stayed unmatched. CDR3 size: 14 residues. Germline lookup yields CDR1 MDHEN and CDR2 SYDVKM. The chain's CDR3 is CASSRLAVAYEQYF. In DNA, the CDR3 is TGTGCCAGCAGTCGACTAGCGGTCGCCTACGAGCAGTACTTC.

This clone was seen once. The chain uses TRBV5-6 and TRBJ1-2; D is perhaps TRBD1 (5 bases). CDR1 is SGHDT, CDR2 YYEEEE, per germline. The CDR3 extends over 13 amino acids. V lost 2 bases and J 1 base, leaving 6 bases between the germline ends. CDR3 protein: CASSFGGNYGYTF. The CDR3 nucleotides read TGTGCCAGCAGCTTCGGGGGTAACTATGGCTACACCTTC.

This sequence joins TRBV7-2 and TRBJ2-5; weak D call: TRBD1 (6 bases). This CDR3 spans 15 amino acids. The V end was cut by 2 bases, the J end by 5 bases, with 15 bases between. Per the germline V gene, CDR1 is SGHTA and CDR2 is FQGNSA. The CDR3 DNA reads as TGTGCCAGCAGCTTATGGGGCAGGGGCCAGGAGACCCAGTACTTC. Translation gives CASSLWGRGQETQYF.

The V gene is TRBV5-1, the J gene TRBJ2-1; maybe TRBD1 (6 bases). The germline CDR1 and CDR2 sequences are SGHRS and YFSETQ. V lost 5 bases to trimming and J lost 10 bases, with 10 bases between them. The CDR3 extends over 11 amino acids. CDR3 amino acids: CASSPGTEQFF. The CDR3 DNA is TGCGCCAGCAGTCCCGGGACAGAGCAGTTCTTC.

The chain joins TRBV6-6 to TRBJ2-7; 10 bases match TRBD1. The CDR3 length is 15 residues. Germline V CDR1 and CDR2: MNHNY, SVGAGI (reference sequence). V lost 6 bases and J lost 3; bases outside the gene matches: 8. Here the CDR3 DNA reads TGTGCCAGCAGGTTCGGGACAGGGGATTTCTACGAGCAGTACTTC. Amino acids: CASRFGTGDFYEQYF.

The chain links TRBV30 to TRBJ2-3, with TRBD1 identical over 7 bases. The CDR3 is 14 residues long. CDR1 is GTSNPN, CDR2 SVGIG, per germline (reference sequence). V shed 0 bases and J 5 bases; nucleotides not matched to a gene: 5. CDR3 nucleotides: TGTGCCTGGAGTGTACAGGGGCCCCTAGATACGCAGTATTTT. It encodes CAWSVQGPLDTQYF.

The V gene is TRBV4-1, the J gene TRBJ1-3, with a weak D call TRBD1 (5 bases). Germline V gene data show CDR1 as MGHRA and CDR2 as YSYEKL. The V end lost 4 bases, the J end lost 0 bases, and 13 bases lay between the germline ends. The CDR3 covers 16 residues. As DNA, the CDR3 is TGCGCCAGCAGCCGCGGAGTCGGGGGCTCTGGAAACACCATATATTTT. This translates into CASSRGVGGSGNTIYF.

The CDR3 protein is CAINPGRTNSPLHF. In DNA, the CDR3 is TGTGCCATCAACCCCGGGAGGACTAATTCACCCCTCCACTTT. The chain has TRBV10-3 and TRBJ1-6, with no clear D. CDR1 is ENHRY and CDR2 is SYGVKD in the germline V gene. Trimming removed 7 bases from V and 6 bases from J, with 13 bases in between. The CDR3 is 14 residues long.

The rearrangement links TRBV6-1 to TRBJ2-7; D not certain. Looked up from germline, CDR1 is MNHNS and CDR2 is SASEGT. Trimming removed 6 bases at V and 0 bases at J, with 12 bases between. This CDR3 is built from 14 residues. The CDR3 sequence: CASRTQPSSYEQYF. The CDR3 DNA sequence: TGTGCCAGCAGGACCCAACCTAGCTCCTACGAGCAGTACTTC.

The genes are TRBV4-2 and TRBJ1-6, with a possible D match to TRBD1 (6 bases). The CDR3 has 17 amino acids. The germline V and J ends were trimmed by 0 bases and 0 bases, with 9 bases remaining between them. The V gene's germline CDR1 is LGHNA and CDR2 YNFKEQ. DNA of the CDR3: TGTGCCAGCAGCCAAGAAACAGGGAGCTCCTATAATTCACCCCTCCACTTT. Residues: CASSQETGSSYNSPLHF.

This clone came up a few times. The CDR3 here is CASSGQGLTEAFF. The CDR3 DNA reads TGCGCCAGCAGTGGGCAGGGACTCACTGAAGCTTTCTTT. The chain links TRBV10-1 to TRBJ1-1; TRBD1 is a possible D gene (5 bases). This CDR3 is 13 amino acids long. V lost 4 bases and J 4 bases, leaving 10 bases between the germline ends. Per the germline V gene, CDR1 is WNHNN and CDR2 is SYGVQD (reference sequence).

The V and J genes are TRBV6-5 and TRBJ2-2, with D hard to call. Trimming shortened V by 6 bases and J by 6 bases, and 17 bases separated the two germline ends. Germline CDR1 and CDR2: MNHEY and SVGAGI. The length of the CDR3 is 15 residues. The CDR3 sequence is CASREPGLPAGELFF. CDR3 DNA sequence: TGTGCCAGCAGGGAGCCGGGCCTACCGGCCGGGGAGCTGTTTTTT.

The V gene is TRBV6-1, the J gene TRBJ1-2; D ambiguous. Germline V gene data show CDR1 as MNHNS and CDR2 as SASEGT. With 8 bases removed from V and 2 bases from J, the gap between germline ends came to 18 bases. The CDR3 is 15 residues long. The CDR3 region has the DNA TGTGCCAGCTATGGGCCCCTTGCTCAAAACTATGGCTACACCTTC. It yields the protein CASYGPLAQNYGYTF.

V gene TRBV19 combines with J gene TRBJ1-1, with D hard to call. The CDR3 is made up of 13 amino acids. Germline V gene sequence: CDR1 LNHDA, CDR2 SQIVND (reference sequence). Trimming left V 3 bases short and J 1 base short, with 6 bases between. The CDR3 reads CASSIVWNTEAFF. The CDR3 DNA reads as TGTGCCAGTAGTATCGTTTGGAACACTGAAGCTTTCTTT.

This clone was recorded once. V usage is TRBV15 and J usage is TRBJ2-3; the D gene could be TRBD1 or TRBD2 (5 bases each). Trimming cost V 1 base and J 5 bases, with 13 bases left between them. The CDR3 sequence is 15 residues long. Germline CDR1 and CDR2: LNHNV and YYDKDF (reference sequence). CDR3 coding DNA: TGTGCCACCAGCAGAGCGGGGATACAGGAAGATACGCAGTATTTT. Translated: CATSRAGIQEDTQYF.

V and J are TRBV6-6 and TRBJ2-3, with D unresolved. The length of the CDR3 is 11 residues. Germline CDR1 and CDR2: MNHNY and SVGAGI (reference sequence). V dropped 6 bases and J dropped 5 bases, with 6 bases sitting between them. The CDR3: CASRNIDTQYF. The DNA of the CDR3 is TGTGCCAGCAGGAACATAGATACGCAGTATTTT.